The rows below give T cell receptor beta chains drawn from one sample of a study of T cells in Graves' hyperthyroidism and ophthalmopathy. TCRdb independently ran MiXCR on the multiplex PCR reads; one entry per CDR3 protein. The sample lists nearly 600,000 distinct CDR3 sequences, around 14% seen once, with 5.5% to 7.5% in the top ten. Sequencing was carried out using blood. The origin of the receptors is a woman between 25 and 40 years old with Graves' hyperthyroidism that later progressed to Graves' ophthalmopathy. Each CDR3 is given with its conserved first and last residue. The D gene is left open where the match is weak. Only some rows state a clone size, as once, few, many or a class for expanded clones.

abundance	j_gene	v_gene	len	d_gene	CDR3nt	CDR3aa
many	TRBJ1-6	TRBV27	12	.	TGTGCCAGTCAAACGCGTTATTCACCCCTCCACTTT	CASQTRYSPLHF
.	TRBJ2-7	TRBV15	16	.	TGTGCCACCAGCAGAGAAAACTACCAGGGTCAGGAAGAGCAGTACTTC	CATSRENYQGQEEQYF
many	TRBJ2-1	TRBV12-3/TRBV12-4	12	.	TGTGCCAGCAGTGGTGACTTGGGTGAGCAGTTCTTC	CASSGDLGEQFF
many	TRBJ2-2	TRBV7-3	15	.	TGTGCCAGCAGCCCGAGGGGAGAGGTCCCCGGGGAGCTGTTTTTT	CASSPRGEVPGELFF
many	TRBJ1-5	TRBV3-1	16	.	TGTGCCAGCAGCCAGGGGGGAGGGTCAGTAAATCAGCCCCAGCATTTT	CASSQGGGSVNQPQHF
many	TRBJ2-1	TRBV7-9	14	TRBD2	TGTGCCAGCCCCTTAGCGGGAGCGGGCAATGAGCAGTTCTTC	CASPLAGAGNEQFF
.	TRBJ1-4	TRBV4-3	14	.	TGCGCCAGCAGCCAGTGGGTAACTAATGAAAAACTGTTTTTT	CASSQWVTNEKLFF
few	TRBJ1-2	TRBV6-5	15	TRBD1	TGTGCCAGCAGTTACTCTTCTGGGACAGTCGATGGCTACACCTTC	CASSYSSGTVDGYTF
many	TRBJ2-7	TRBV11-1	16	.	TGTGCCAGCAGCTTGGCAAATGGGCTTCTAACGATCGAGCAGTACTTC	CASSLANGLLTIEQYF
many	TRBJ2-7	TRBV2	14	.	TGTGCCAGCAGTGTACGACAAGGACCCTACGAGCAGTACTTC	CASSVRQGPYEQYF
many	TRBJ2-3	TRBV24-1	14	.	TGTGCCACCAGTCTGGGGCAGGAGGTGGATACGCAGTATTTT	CATSLGQEVDTQYF
few	TRBJ1-5	TRBV19	16	TRBD1	TGTGCCAGTAGTCCCTACAGGGGGCAGGGCAATCAGCCCCAGCATTTT	CASSPYRGQGNQPQHF
.	TRBJ2-3	TRBV30	16	TRBD2	TGTGCCTGGAGTGTGGGGACTAGCTCTAGCACAGATACGCAGTATTTT	CAWSVGTSSSTDTQYF
many	TRBJ2-2	TRBV6-5	15	.	TGTGCCAGCAGTTACAACGAACGGCTCGTCGGGGAGCTGTTTTTT	CASSYNERLVGELFF
many	TRBJ2-3	TRBV11-2	13	TRBD2	TGTGCCAACCGACTAGCGGGCACAGATACGCAGTATTTT	CANRLAGTDTQYF
once	TRBJ2-7	TRBV24-1	12	.	TGTGCCACCAGTGACGTGGCCTACGAGCAGTACTTC	CATSDVAYEQYF
many	TRBJ1-2	TRBV13	13	.	TGTGCCAGCAGCCGGGAGGGCGTCTATGGCTACACCTTC	CASSREGVYGYTF
.	TRBJ2-5	TRBV15	13	.	TGTGCCACCAGCAAACAGGCCCAAGGGAGCCAGTACTTC	CATSKQAQGSQYF
many	TRBJ1-3	TRBV6-1	15	.	TGTGCCACCAGATTCAGGGGAGTCTCTGGAAACACCATATATTTT	CATRFRGVSGNTIYF
many	TRBJ1-1	TRBV19	15	.	TGTGCCAGTAGCCTGGGGGATAGGGACGCCACTGAAGCTTTCTTT	CASSLGDRDATEAFF
many	TRBJ2-2	TRBV2	16	.	TGTGCCAGCAGCGAGGACAGAGTCCCCCAAGCCGGGGAGCTGTTTTTT	CASSEDRVPQAGELFF
many	TRBJ1-6	TRBV28	18	.	TGTGCCGGCCTTCCACCCGGGGAGACACCTCAATATAATTCACCCCTCCACTTT	CAGLPPGETPQYNSPLHF
.	TRBJ1-2	TRBV6-1	15	.	TGTGCCAGCAGTTATCTATGGGAGAGACACTATGGCTACACCTTC	CASSYLWERHYGYTF
many	TRBJ2-2	TRBV29-1	14	.	TGCAGCGTTGAACCTTGGACGAACACCGGGGAGCTGTTTTTT	CSVEPWTNTGELFF
few	TRBJ2-1	TRBV9	14	TRBD2	TGTGCCAGCAGCGCCAGCGGGAGGGCCGATGAGCAGTTCTTC	CASSASGRADEQFF
few	TRBJ1-2	TRBV12-3/TRBV12-4	13	.	TGTGCCAGCAGCCTTCTGCAGGGACGGGGCTACACCTTC	CASSLLQGRGYTF
.	TRBJ2-7	TRBV3-1	13	.	TGTGCCAGCAGCCAAGGTAAAATCTACGAGCAGTACTTC	CASSQGKIYEQYF
few	TRBJ1-5	TRBV15	15	.	TGTGCCACCAGCAGTTTGTCAGATAGCAATCAGCCCCAGCATTTT	CATSSLSDSNQPQHF
few	TRBJ1-2	TRBV28	15	.	TGTGCCAGCAGTCCCACTTCGGTTCAGAACTATGGCTACACCTTC	CASSPTSVQNYGYTF
many	TRBJ1-1	TRBV7-2	14	.	TGTGCCAGCAGTTCACGTGGAGGACTATCTGAAGCTTTCTTT	CASSSRGGLSEAFF
many	TRBJ2-1	TRBV7-2	12	.	TGTGCCAGCAGCTCCCGACCGACAAAGCAGTTCTTC	CASSSRPTKQFF
many	TRBJ2-6	TRBV28	17	TRBD1	TGTGCCAGCAGTCCCTTACAGGGGGCGCGCGGGGCCAACGTCCTGACTTTC	CASSPLQGARGANVLTF
.	TRBJ1-3	TRBV3-1	18	TRBD1	TGTGCCAGCAGCTTGACAGGGGCCCACACGACGGCGGGAAACACCATATATTTT	CASSLTGAHTTAGNTIYF
few	TRBJ2-7	TRBV20-1	13	.	TGCAGCCCCGGGTCCCCCGTATTCTACGAGCAGTACTTC	CSPGSPVFYEQYF
many	TRBJ2-7	TRBV5-1	16	TRBD2	TGCGCCAGCAGCTTGGAAGGACTAGCGGGAGTACACGAGCAGTACTTC	CASSLEGLAGVHEQYF
few	TRBJ2-1	TRBV27	15	.	TGTGCCAGCAGTTTAAGTGCGGGATTGGGGAATGAGCAGTTCTTC	CASSLSAGLGNEQFF
many	TRBJ1-1	TRBV3-1	14	.	TGTGCCAGCAGCCAAGGGCTGGGCAACACTGAAGCTTTCTTT	CASSQGLGNTEAFF
many	TRBJ2-1	TRBV11-2	14	.	TGTGCCAGCACCGGGAGCAGTTCCTACAATGAGCAGTTCTTC	CASTGSSSYNEQFF
many	TRBJ2-5	TRBV24-1	15	TRBD1	TGTGCCACCAGTATGACAGGGGGTGGGCAAGAGACCCAGTACTTC	CATSMTGGGQETQYF
few	TRBJ2-3	TRBV24-1	15	.	TGTGCCTCCAGTCCCGGGACGGGTCTCACAGATACGCAGTATTTT	CASSPGTGLTDTQYF
few	TRBJ2-7	TRBV20-1	13	.	TGCAGTGCTAGAGACGGACTCTACTACGAGCAGTACTTC	CSARDGLYYEQYF
many	TRBJ2-7	TRBV6-6	15	.	TGTGCCAGCAGTTACTCGAAGGAGACCACCTACGAGCAGTACTTC	CASSYSKETTYEQYF
many	TRBJ2-1	TRBV12-5	16	TRBD2	TGTGCTAGCCGTACTCCTCTAGCGGGTCCAGGGAATGAGCAGTTCTTC	CASRTPLAGPGNEQFF
many	TRBJ2-7	TRBV30	14	.	TGTGCTGACACTGGCGGGATTGTTTCCTACGAGCAGTACTTC	CADTGGIVSYEQYF
few	TRBJ2-2	TRBV11-3	18	TRBD2	TGTGCCAGCAGCTCCCGGGAATCTAGCGGGTTTAACACCGGGGAGCTGTTTTTT	CASSSRESSGFNTGELFF
few	TRBJ2-5	TRBV2	14	.	TGTGCCAGCAGTAAGCCCCAAAAAGGGGAGACCCAGTACTTC	CASSKPQKGETQYF
.	TRBJ2-2	TRBV19	13	.	TGTGCCAGCCCCAGGAGCTCCACCGGGGAGCTGTTTTTT	CASPRSSTGELFF
many	TRBJ1-1	TRBV20-1	13	.	TGCAGTGCTAATGGGGTGAAGAACACTGAAGCTTTCTTT	CSANGVKNTEAFF
many	TRBJ2-7	TRBV6-2/TRBV6-3	15	TRBD2	TGTGCCAGCAGCCCGCTGGAGCGGGAGTCTTACGAGCAGTACTTC	CASSPLERESYEQYF
.	TRBJ2-1	TRBV19	15	.	TGTGCCAGTAGGGTAGCGCTAAACCCCTACAATGAGCAGTTCTTC	CASRVALNPYNEQFF
many	TRBJ2-1	TRBV11-3	19	.	TGTGCCAGCAGCTCCTTCACCGGGACGGAGGGCCGAGCCTACAATGAGCAGTTCTTC	CASSSFTGTEGRAYNEQFF
many	TRBJ2-5	TRBV29-1	12	.	TGCAGCGTTCGGTCAGGCGGAGAGACCCAGTACTTC	CSVRSGGETQYF
.	TRBJ1-6	TRBV7-9	15	.	TGTGCCAGCAGCGTCCTTGGGGGAACAGATTCACCCCTCCACTTT	CASSVLGGTDSPLHF